The source of this T cell receptor beta chain is a study of PD-1 blockade in classical Hodgkin lymphoma. Germline V gene lookup returns CDR1 KGHSH and CDR2 LQKENI. Trimming took 1 base from V and 8 from J, leaving 8 bases between them. The CDR3 is 13 amino acids. Here immunoSEQ multiplex PCR was the method, and the copy in TCRdb shows in-frame clones only, minus some. Here the sample spans 85,000 to 90,000 clones, 90% being singletons. Sample time point: cycle 4 day 1 (C4D1), after 5 to 7 weeks of nivolumab. Relapses following autologous stem cell transplantation were seen in all patients, with brentuximab vedotin exposure varying. Classification of best responses gave complete response, partial response or progressive disease. General study findings and limits: CD8+ TCR diversity did not rise significantly by C4D1, unlike CD4+. Newly diagnosed patients reportedly trailed healthy donors in baseline TCR diversity.

In regard to this clone: No antigen is known for it.

Material: peripheral blood mononuclear cells (PBMCs), obtained before the fourth cycle of nivolumab. This sequence was found in a human donor with classical Hodgkin lymphoma. The rearrangement links TRBV18 to TRBJ1-4; D not certain. Here the CDR3 DNA reads TGTGCCAGCTCACCACAGGGAGGCGAAAAACTGTTTTTT. Encoded protein: CASSPQGGEKLFF.